Detailed here is one T cell receptor beta chain. This record belongs to a study of T-cell memory formation after mild COVID-19. The wider study: Clusters of TCRs were largely donor specific.

TCR alpha and TCR beta cDNA libraries with sample barcodes and UMIs came from 5'RACE using constant-segment primers. Each CDR3 protein gets one entry after TCRdb re-called the 5' RACE reads with MiXCR. The sample consists of a few hundred thousand distinct CDR3 sequences, around 16% of them appearing once. Material: PBMCs or a T cell subset sorted from them (not recorded which). This clonotype originated in a man younger than 35 who had mild COVID-19 (a few samples of this study predate the infection). Cell type and time point are not known.

The CDR3 DNA is TGCAGTGCTAGCGGGAGTGATACGCAGTATTTT. It yields the protein CSASGSDTQYF. The chain is built from TRBV20-1 and TRBJ2-3; a possible D gene is TRBD2 (6 bases). Germline CDR1 DFQATT, CDR2 SNEGSKA (reference sequence). The V and J ends lost 3 bases and 6 bases respectively, with 7 bases between them. CDR3 length equals 11 residues.